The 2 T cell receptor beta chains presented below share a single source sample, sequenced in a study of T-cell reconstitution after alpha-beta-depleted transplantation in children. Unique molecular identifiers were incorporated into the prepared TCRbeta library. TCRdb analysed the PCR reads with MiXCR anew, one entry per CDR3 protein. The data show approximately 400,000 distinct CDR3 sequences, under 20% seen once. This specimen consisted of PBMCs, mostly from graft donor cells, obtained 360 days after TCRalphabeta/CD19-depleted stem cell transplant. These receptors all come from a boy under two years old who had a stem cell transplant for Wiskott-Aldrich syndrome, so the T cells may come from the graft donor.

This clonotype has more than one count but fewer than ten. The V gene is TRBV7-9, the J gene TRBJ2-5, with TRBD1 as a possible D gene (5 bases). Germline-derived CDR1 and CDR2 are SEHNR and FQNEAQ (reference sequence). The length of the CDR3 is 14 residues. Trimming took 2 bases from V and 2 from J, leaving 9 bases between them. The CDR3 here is CASSLNQGQETQYF. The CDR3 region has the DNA TGTGCCAGCAGCTTAAATCAGGGACAAGAGACCCAGTACTTC.

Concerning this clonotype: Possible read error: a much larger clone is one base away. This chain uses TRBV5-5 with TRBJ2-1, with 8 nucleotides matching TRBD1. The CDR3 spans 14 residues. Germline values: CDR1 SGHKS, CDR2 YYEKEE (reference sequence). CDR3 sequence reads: CAISFPDRANEQFF. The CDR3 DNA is TGTGCCATCAGCTTCCCGGACAGGGCAAATGAGCAGTTCTTC.